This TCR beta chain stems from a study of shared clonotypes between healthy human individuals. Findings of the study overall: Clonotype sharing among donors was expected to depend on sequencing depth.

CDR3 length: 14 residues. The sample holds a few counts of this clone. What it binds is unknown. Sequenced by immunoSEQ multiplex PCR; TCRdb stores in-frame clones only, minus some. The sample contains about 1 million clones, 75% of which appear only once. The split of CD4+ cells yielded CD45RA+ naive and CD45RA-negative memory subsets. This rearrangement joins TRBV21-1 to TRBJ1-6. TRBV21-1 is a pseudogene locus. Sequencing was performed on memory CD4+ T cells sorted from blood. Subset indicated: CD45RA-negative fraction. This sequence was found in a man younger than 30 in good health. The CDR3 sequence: CASSSSGPNRALHF. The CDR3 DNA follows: TGTGCCAGCAGCAGTTCGGGGCCCAACCGAGCCCTCCACTTT.